The 19 T cell receptor beta chains in this list originate from one sample, sequenced in a study of blood T cell repertoires in COVID-19. Method: immunoSEQ multiplex PCR; TCRdb's copy keeps in-frame clones and lacks some. The sample lists fewer than 150,000 clones; approximately 80% were seen once. Sequenced: peripheral blood. Receptors originate from a man in his 60s who had recovered from COVID-19.

The chain is built from TRBV27 and TRBJ1-5, with TRBD1 matching 10 bases. V lost 4 bases and J lost 6; bases outside the gene matches: 3. Germline CDR1 reads MNHEY; CDR2 reads SMNVEV (reference sequence). CDR3 length: 14 amino acids. The CDR3: CASSSGQGSQPQHF. The CDR3 DNA follows: TGTGCCAGCAGTTCGGGACAGGGGAGTCAGCCCCAGCATTTT.

The genes are TRBV9 and TRBJ1-2; 10 nucleotides agree with TRBD1. V lost 0 bases, J lost 5 bases, and 10 bases stayed unmatched. CDR1 and CDR2 from the germline V gene are SGDLS and YYNGEE. The CDR3 contains 17 residues. CDR3 nucleotide sequence: TGTGCCAGCAGCGTAGATCCCCGAGGACAGGGGGGTTATGGCTACACCTTC. Translated, it gives CASSVDPRGQGGYGYTF.

The chain combines TRBV28 with TRBJ1-5; no reliable D call. Trimming removed 7 bases at V and 1 base at J, with 5 bases between. The CDR3 runs 12 residues. Germline V gene lookup returns CDR1 MDHEN and CDR2 SYDVKM. Here the CDR3 reads CASNGSNQPQHF. The CDR3 DNA reads as TGTGCCAGCAACGGGAGCAATCAGCCCCAGCATTTT.

This chain links TRBV10-3 with TRBJ2-7; 13 nucleotides match TRBD2. Per germline, CDR1 ENHRY and CDR2 SYGVKD. CDR3 size: 15 residues. After removal of 4 bases from V and 3 bases from J, the junction contained 3 bases not matched to a gene. The CDR3 DNA follows: TGTGCCATCAGTGGGGGACTAGCGGGGCTCTACGAGCAGTACTTC. Its translation: CAISGGLAGLYEQYF.

The chain combines TRBV6-5 with TRBJ1-4, with a possible D match to TRBD1 (6 bases). There are 15 residues in the CDR3. Germline CDR1 and CDR2: MNHEY and SVGAGI. V was trimmed by 6 bases and J by 7 bases, leaving 18 bases between them. The CDR3 DNA is TGTGCCAGCAGACGTCAACAGGGTGGTTCTGAAAAACTGTTTTTT. It encodes CASRRQQGGSEKLFF.

This rearrangement joins TRBV7-2 to TRBJ2-3; 11 positions agree with TRBD2. J was trimmed by 6 bases and V by 2 bases; bases with no gene match: 13. CDR3 length equals 18 residues. Germline CDR1 SGHTA, CDR2 FQGNSA. The CDR3 sequence: CASSLRFSLAGDPDTQYF. The CDR3 nucleotides are TGTGCCAGCAGCTTAAGGTTTTCACTAGCGGGAGACCCGGATACGCAGTATTTT.

The V and J genes are TRBV19 and TRBJ2-1; the match to TRBD2 covers 9 bases. CDR3 length equals 17 residues. From germline, CDR1 is LNHDA and CDR2 SQIVND (reference sequence). Trimming at V came to 7 bases and at J to 0 bases, leaving 10 bases not matched to a gene. CDR3 residues: CASTDTAGGHSYNEQFF. As DNA, the CDR3 is TGTGCCAGTACCGACACAGCGGGGGGCCACTCCTACAATGAGCAGTTCTTC.

This chain joins TRBV2 and TRBJ1-5; D is undetermined. CDR1 and CDR2 from the germline V gene are SNHLY and FYNNEI. V was pared by 3 bases and J by 7 bases, with 10 bases between. The CDR3 runs to 13 residues. The CDR3 DNA reads TGTGCCAGCAGTGAGTTTGGGCGACAGCCCCAGCATTTT. Translated: CASSEFGRQPQHF.

The chain uses TRBV7-2 and TRBJ2-3; tentative D call: TRBD1 (5 bases). The CDR3 is 11 residues long. V gave up 4 bases and J gave up 10 bases, with 9 bases separating them. Germline V gives CDR1 SGHTA, CDR2 FQGNSA. CDR3 in amino acids: CASSSDMAQYF. As DNA, the CDR3 is TGTGCCAGCAGCTCGGACATGGCGCAGTATTTT.

This chain links TRBV6-5 with TRBJ2-5, with D maybe TRBD1 (5 bases). V shed 4 bases and J shed 6 bases, with 9 bases lying between them. The CDR3 runs to 12 residues. Germline V gene data show CDR1 as MNHEY and CDR2 as SVGAGI. The CDR3 here is CASSSAGKTQYF. CDR3 bases: TGTGCCAGCAGTTCAGCAGGGAAGACCCAGTACTTC.

The chain is built from TRBV28 and TRBJ1-6; D may be TRBD1 (5 bases). Looked up from germline, CDR1 is MDHEN and CDR2 is SYDVKM. The CDR3 consists of 13 residues. Trimming cost V 10 bases and J 7 bases, with 14 bases left between them. CDR3 nucleotide sequence: TGTGCCACCCCCGGGCAGGGCAATTCACCCCTCCACTTT. Amino acids: CATPGQGNSPLHF. The variable domain in full, completed from reference TRBV28 and TRBJ1-6, reads DVKVTQSSRYLVKRTGEKVFLECVQDMDHENMFWYRQDPGLGLRLIYFSYDVKMKEKGDIPEGYSVSREKKERFSLILESASTNQTSMYLCATPGQGNSPLHFGNGTRLTVT.

This chain links TRBV5-4 with TRBJ2-5; 11 bases map to TRBD2. Germline CDR1 SGHNT, CDR2 YYREEE (reference sequence). The CDR3 extends over 16 amino acids. The ends lost 4 bases at V and 4 bases at J; junction bases unmatched: 9. CDR3 DNA: TGTGCCAGCAGCGCCCCACTAGCGGGAGTAGCAGAGACCCAGTACTTC. It translates to CASSAPLAGVAETQYF.

CDR3 protein: CASSAGTSGGAAYNEQFF. In nucleotides, the CDR3 is TGTGCCAGCAGTGCCGGGACTAGCGGGGGGGCCGCCTACAATGAGCAGTTCTTC. The gene calls are TRBV6-1 and TRBJ2-1, with 16 bases fitting TRBD2. CDR1 is MNHNS and CDR2 is SASEGT in the germline V gene. There are 18 residues in the CDR3. V shed 4 bases, J shed 2 bases, and the junction held 5 bases outside the gene matches.

Written as DNA, the CDR3 is TGTGCCAGCAGTTTGGGGGGGAGCAAAGGTGGCTATGGCTACACCTTC. The encoded protein is CASSLGGSKGGYGYTF. This chain connects TRBV28 to TRBJ1-2, with D maybe TRBD1 (5 bases). The CDR3 covers 16 residues. Looked up from germline, CDR1 is MDHEN and CDR2 is SYDVKM. V was shortened by 3 bases and J by 4 bases, with 18 bases between the two germline ends.

The chain has TRBV6-2 or TRBV6-3 and TRBJ2-1; TRBD2 matches at 14 bases. Per the germline V gene, CDR1 is MNHEY and CDR2 is SVGEGT. The CDR3 extends over 19 amino acids. V was clipped by 6 bases and J by 1 base; unmatched bases: 11. The CDR3 is CASSPPQGLAGVSYNEQFF. Here the CDR3 DNA reads TGTGCCAGCAGCCCTCCACAGGGACTAGCGGGAGTTTCCTACAATGAGCAGTTCTTC.

V gene TRBV27 combines with J gene TRBJ2-2; 9 nucleotides line up with TRBD2. Germline V gene sequence: CDR1 MNHEY, CDR2 SMNVEV (reference sequence). Trimming at V came to 3 bases and at J to 5 bases, leaving 13 bases not matched to a gene. The CDR3 is made up of 18 amino acids. The CDR3 DNA sequence: TGTGCCAGCAGTTTGGTAGCGGGGGCGAACCCTGTGACCGGGGAGCTGTTTTTT. Its protein is CASSLVAGANPVTGELFF.

This chain links TRBV5-6 with TRBJ1-2; possibly TRBD1 for D (6 bases). Germline CDR1 SGHDT, CDR2 YYEEEE. The CDR3 has 11 amino acids. Trimming removed 4 bases from V and 10 bases from J, with 11 bases in between. This CDR3 is CASSTGQSYTF. As DNA, the CDR3 is TGTGCCAGCAGCACGGGACAATCCTACACCTTC.

The chain employs TRBV7-2 and TRBJ2-2; D possibly corresponds to TRBD1 (6 bases). Germline V gives CDR1 SGHTA, CDR2 FQGNSA. The V end was cut by 5 bases, the J end by 2 bases, with 12 bases between. This CDR3 contains 15 residues. This CDR3 is CASSSYRDNTGELFF. Written as DNA, the CDR3 is TGTGCCAGCAGCAGCTACAGGGATAACACCGGGGAGCTGTTTTTT.

The chain carries TRBV7-2 and TRBJ1-1; possible D gene TRBD1, 5 bases. Trimming shortened V by 5 bases and J by 1 base, and 14 bases separated the two germline ends. Per the germline V gene, CDR1 is SGHTA and CDR2 is FQGNSA. The CDR3 totals 15 residues. CDR3 residues: CASSPHQGRNTEAFF. The CDR3 coding sequence is TGTGCCAGCAGCCCCCACCAGGGTCGGAACACTGAAGCTTTCTTT.